The T cell receptor beta chain described here comes from a study of blood T cell repertoires in COVID-19. Across the study: Specimens from acute and convalescent COVID-19 originated in the United States, Italy and Spain. Sample material is recorded as cDNA or gDNA derived from T cells, B-cell-depleted T cells, or PBMCs.

This clone was seen a single time. Authors' processing steps: Estimation of nucleated cell counts relied on the amplification of reference gene primers. TCRdb's table, derived via immunoSEQ multiplex PCR, lists solely in-frame clones and lacks some. V and J calls plus clone size are reproduced from that table; the DNA served to infer D and trimming. The repertoire has 250,000 to 350,000 clones, around 88% of them found once; the top ten carry over 6%. CDR1 is SQVTM, CDR2 ANQGSEA, per germline. V trimming: 5 bases; J trimming: 4 bases; junction bases outside the gene matches: 6. This CDR3 region has 13 residues.

This receptor was taken from a woman aged 25 to 39 who had recovered from COVID-19. Sequences were obtained from peripheral blood. The chain combines TRBV29-1 with TRBJ2-7; 9 bases line up with TRBD2. The CDR3 sequence: CSVKIAGEYEQYF. The CDR3 bases are TGCAGCGTTAAAATAGCGGGGGAGTACGAGCAGTACTTC.